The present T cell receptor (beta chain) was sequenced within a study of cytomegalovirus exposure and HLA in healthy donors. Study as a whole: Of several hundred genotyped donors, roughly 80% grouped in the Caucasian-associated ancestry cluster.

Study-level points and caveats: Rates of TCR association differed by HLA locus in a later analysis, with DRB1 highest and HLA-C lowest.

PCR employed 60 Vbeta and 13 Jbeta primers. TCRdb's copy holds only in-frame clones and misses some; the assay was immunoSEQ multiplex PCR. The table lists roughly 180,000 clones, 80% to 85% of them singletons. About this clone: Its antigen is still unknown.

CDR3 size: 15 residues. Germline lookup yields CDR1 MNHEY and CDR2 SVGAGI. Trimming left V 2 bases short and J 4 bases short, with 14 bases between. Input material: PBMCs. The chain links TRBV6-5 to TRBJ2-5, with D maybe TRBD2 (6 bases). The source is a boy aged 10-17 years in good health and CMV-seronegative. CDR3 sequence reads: CASSYGTQLIETQYF. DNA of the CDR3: TGTGCCAGCAGTTACGGGACTCAGCTGATAGAGACCCAGTACTTC.